This is a list of T cell receptor beta chains from one sample in a study of graft-versus-host responses after intestinal transplantation. Produced via immunoSEQ multiplex PCR; TCRdb's table is partial and in-frame only. The table has under 15,000 clones, around 83% seen once; the top ten hold approximately 50%. The source was PBMCs, collected about 130 days after transplant. All receptors come from a human patient who received an intestinal transplant, so some T cells may come from the graft donor. Both conserved end residues are part of each CDR3.

j_call v_call cdr3_aa
TRBJ1-4 TRBV6-6 CASSYRATNEKLFF
TRBJ1-5 TRBV28 CASSLRASPGRGQPQHF
TRBJ1-6 TRBV30 CAWRTGEVSPLHF
TRBJ1-1 TRBV7-9 CASSLWDSNTEAFF
TRBJ1-6 TRBV15 CATSSTLTGRYSPLHF
TRBJ1-5 TRBV11-2 CASSLHPRAGPQHF
TRBJ2-7 TRBV11-2 CASSQDGGRPAYEQYF
TRBJ2-1 TRBV30 CAWSADLAGGPGEQFF
TRBJ1-5 TRBV7-9 CASSFGVNQPQHF
TRBJ2-1 TRBV7-3 CASSLYPPGTSGKGYNEQFF
TRBJ1-5 TRBV27 CASSLGGTVQPQHF
TRBJ2-6 TRBV18 CASSPTGSGANVLTF
TRBJ2-1 TRBV5-4 CASSQDSGGANEQFF
TRBJ1-1 TRBV2 CASSLDRGDYTEAFF
TRBJ1-2 TRBV6-6 CASMGQYNYGYTF
TRBJ1-4 TRBV30 CAWSQGIGEKLFF
TRBJ2-2 TRBV5-1 CASSNTGPNTGELFF
TRBJ2-7 TRBV29-1 CSVGVGAAYEQYF
TRBJ2-7 TRBV23-1 CASDPPEPGQGLHEQYF
TRBJ1-1 TRBV7-9 CASSSAPLNTEAFF
TRBJ2-7 TRBV30 CAWSVGSYEQYF
TRBJ2-7 TRBV7-9 CASSGGLAGRTYEQYF
TRBJ1-1 TRBV7-6 CASSLAPSYGNTEAFF
TRBJ1-5 TRBV27 CASSLVQNQPQHF
TRBJ2-3 TRBV19 CASQAGSDTQYF
TRBJ2-2 TRBV11-1 CASGRANTGELFF
TRBJ2-1 TRBV18 CASSPRTGEQFF
TRBJ1-2 TRBV29-1 CSVERGGKSYGYTF
TRBJ1-5 TRBV2 CASSGGGQQPQHF
TRBJ1-4 TRBV5-1 CASSLDGPATNEKLFF
TRBJ2-1 TRBV27 CASSLIGSGWNEQFF
TRBJ2-7 TRBV19 CASRLGGSSYEQYF
TRBJ2-5 TRBV7-9 CASSIRTSGSVETQYF
TRBJ2-1 TRBV6-5 CASTPTSGRGNEQFF
TRBJ2-3 TRBV30 CAWSFMGEGADTQYF
TRBJ1-5 TRBV28 CASSSGTGVQPQHF
TRBJ2-5 TRBV28 CASSSGWETQYF
TRBJ2-3 TRBV2 CASSLAGVTDTQYF
TRBJ1-5 TRBV6-6 CASSVGVGPQHF
NA TRBV7-2 CASSLVMQGEYEQYF
TRBJ2-1 TRBV15 CATSRDVSSLGEQFF
TRBJ2-3 TRBV6-4 CASSEEGGTDTQYF